Sequencing of this T cell receptor beta chain was carried out in a study of identical twins' blood T cells. Germline V gives CDR1 SEHNR, CDR2 FQNEAQ (reference sequence). Between the trimmed V and J ends, which lost 1 base and 4 bases, there was a span of 16 bases. This CDR3 comprises 16 residues. TCRdb redid the calling of the 5' RACE reads with MiXCR, one entry per CDR3 protein. The sample yields 350,000 to 400,000 distinct CDR3 sequences, 28% seen once. Specimen: PBMCs. The receptor was derived from a woman aged 18 to 55 in good health. The chain carries TRBV7-9 and TRBJ1-2; D is possibly TRBD1 (6 bases). The CDR3, as DNA: TGTGCCAGCAGCTTAGTTCCGGACAGATTATTCTATGGCTACACCTTC. Its protein product is CASSLVPDRLFYGYTF. Filled out from reference TRBV7-9 and TRBJ1-2, the complete variable domain reads DTGVSQNPRHKITKRGQNVTFRCDPISEHNRLYWYRQTLGQGPEFLTYFQNEAQLEKSRLLSDRFSAERPKGSFSTLEIQRTEQGDSAMYLCASSLVPDRLFYGYTFGSGTRLTVV.